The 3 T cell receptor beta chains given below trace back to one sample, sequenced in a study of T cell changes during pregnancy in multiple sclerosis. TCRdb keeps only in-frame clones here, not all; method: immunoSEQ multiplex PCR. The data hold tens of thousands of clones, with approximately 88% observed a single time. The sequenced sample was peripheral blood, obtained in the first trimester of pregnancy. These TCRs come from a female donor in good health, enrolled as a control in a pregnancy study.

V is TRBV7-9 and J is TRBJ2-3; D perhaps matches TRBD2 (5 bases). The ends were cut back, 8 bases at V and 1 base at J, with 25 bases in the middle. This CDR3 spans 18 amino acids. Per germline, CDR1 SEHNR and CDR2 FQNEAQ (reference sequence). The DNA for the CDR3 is TGTGCCAGCCTCTTTCCTCCCGAGGGCTTGAAAGGCACAGATACGCAGTATTTT. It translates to CASLFPPEGLKGTDTQYF.

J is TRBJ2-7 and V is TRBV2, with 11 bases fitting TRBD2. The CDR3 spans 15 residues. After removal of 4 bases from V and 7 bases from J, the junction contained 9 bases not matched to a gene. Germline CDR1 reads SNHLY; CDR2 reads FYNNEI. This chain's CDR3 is CASSGLAGGPLEQYF. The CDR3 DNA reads TGTGCCAGCAGTGGGTTAGCGGGGGGGCCACTAGAGCAGTACTTC.

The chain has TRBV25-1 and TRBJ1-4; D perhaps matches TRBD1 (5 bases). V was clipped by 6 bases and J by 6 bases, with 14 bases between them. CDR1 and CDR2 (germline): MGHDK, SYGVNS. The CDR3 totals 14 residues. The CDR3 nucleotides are TGTGCCAGCAGGGGGGACCCGGGGGATGAAAAACTGTTTTTT. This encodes CASRGDPGDEKLFF.